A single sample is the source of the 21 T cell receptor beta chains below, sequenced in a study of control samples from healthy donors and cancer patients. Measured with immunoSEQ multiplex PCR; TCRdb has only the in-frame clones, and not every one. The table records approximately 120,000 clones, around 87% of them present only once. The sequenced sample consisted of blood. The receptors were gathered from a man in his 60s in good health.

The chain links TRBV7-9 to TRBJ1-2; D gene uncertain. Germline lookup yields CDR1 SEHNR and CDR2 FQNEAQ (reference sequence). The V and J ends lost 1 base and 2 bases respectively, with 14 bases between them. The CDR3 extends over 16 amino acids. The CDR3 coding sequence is TGTGCCAGCAGCTTAGGGCCAACTCTGGGGAACTATGGCTACACCTTC. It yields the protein CASSLGPTLGNYGYTF.

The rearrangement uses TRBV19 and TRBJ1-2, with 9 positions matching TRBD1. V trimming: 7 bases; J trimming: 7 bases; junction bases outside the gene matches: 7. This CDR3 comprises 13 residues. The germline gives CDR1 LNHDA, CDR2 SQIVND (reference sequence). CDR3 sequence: CASKGQGQTGYTF. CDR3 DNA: TGTGCCAGTAAGGGACAGGGCCAAACTGGCTACACCTTC.

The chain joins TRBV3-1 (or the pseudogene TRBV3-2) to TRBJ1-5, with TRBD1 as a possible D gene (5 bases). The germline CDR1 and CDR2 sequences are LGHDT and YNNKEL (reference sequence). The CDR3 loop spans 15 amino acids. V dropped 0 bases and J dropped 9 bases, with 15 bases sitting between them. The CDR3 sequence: CASSQEMGGGRPQHF. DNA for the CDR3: TGTGCCAGCAGCCAAGAGATGGGTGGGGGGAGGCCCCAGCATTTT.

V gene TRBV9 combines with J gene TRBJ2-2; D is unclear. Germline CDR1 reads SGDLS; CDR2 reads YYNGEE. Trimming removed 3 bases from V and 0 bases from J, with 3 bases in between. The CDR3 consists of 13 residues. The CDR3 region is CASSETNTGELFF. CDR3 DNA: TGTGCCAGCAGCGAAACGAACACCGGGGAGCTGTTTTTT. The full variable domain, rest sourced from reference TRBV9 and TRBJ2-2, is DSGVTQTPKHLITATGQRVTLRCSPRSGDLSVYWYQQSLDQGLQFLIQYYNGEERAKGNILERFSAQQFPDLHSELNLSSLELGDSALYFCASSETNTGELFFGEGSRLTVL.

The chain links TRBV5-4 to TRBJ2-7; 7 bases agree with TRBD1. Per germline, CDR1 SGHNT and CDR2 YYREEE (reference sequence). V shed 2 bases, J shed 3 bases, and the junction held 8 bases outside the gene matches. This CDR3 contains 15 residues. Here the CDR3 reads CASSLRGGNSYEQYF. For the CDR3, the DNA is TGTGCCAGCAGCTTAAGAGGGGGCAATAGCTACGAGCAGTACTTC.

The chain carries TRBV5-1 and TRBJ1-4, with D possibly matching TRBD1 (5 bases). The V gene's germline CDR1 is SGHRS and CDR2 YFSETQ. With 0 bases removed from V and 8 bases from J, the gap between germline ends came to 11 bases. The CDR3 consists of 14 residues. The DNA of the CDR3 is TGCGCCAGCAGCTTGGAGGGGAGGAGCGAAAAACTGTTTTTT. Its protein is CASSLEGRSEKLFF.

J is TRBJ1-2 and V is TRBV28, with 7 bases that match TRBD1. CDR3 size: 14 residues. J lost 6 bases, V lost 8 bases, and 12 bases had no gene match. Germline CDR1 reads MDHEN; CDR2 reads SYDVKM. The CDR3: CASGEQGFGHGYTF. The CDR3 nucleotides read TGTGCCAGCGGCGAACAGGGGTTCGGGCATGGCTACACCTTC.

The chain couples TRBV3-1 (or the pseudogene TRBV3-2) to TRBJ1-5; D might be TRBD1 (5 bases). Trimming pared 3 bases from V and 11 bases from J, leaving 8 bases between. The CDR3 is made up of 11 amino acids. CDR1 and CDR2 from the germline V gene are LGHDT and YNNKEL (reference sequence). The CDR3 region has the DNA TGTGCCAGCAGCCAGGGGGGAGCCCAGCATTTT. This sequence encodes CASSQGGAQHF.

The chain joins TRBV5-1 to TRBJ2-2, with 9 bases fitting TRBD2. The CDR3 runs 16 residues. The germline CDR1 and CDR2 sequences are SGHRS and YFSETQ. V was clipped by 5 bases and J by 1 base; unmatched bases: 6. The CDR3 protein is CASSKRGDLNTGELFF. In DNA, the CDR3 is TGCGCCAGCAGTAAGCGGGGGGACCTGAACACCGGGGAGCTGTTTTTT.

The CDR3 reads CASSDIYNEQFF. CDR3 DNA sequence: TGCGCCAGCAGCGATATCTACAATGAGCAGTTCTTC. The chain has TRBV5-1 and TRBJ2-1; D uncertain. The germline V gene encodes CDR1 SGHRS and CDR2 YFSETQ. The CDR3 is 12 amino acids. Trimming pared 4 bases from V and 3 bases from J, leaving 5 bases between. Variable domain in full (rest from reference TRBV5-1 and TRBJ2-1): KAGVTQTPRYLIKTRGQQVTLSCSPISGHRSVSWYQQTPGQGLQFLFEYFSETQRNKGNFPGRFSGRQFSNSRSEMNVSTLELGDSALYLCASSDIYNEQFFGPGTRLTVL.

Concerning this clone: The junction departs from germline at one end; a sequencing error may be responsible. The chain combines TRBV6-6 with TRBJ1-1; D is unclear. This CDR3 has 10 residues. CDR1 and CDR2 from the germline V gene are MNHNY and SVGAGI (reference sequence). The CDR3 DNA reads TGTGCCAGCAGTTCCAACCCGTCCCACTTT. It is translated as CASSSNPSHF.

CDR3 loop: CASSLAGGLKGTQYF. DNA of the CDR3: TGTGCCAGCAGCTTAGCGGGGGGGCTAAAGGGGACCCAGTACTTC. V usage is TRBV7-2 and J usage is TRBJ2-5; D possibly corresponds to TRBD2 (7 bases). Trimming pared 0 bases from V and 7 bases from J, leaving 15 bases between. Germline V gene lookup returns CDR1 SGHTA and CDR2 FQGNSA. There are 15 residues in the CDR3.

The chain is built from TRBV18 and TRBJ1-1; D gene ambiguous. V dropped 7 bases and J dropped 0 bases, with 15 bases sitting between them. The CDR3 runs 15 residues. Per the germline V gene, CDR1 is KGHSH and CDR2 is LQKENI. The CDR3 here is CASLPLGVMNTEAFF. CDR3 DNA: TGTGCCAGCTTACCGCTGGGTGTGATGAACACTGAAGCTTTCTTT.

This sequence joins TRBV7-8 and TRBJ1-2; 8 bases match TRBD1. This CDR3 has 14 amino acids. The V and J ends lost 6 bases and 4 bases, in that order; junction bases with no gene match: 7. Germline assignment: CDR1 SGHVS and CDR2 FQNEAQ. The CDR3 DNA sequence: TGTGCCAGCAGAAAGCAGGGGGCAGTCTATGGCTACACCTTC. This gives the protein CASRKQGAVYGYTF.

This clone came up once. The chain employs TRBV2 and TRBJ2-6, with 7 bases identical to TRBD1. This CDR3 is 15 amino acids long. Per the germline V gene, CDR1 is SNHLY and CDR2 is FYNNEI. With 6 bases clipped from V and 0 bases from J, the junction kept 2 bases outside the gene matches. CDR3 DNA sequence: TGTGCCAGCAGGCCAGGGGGCTCTGGGGCCAACGTCCTGACTTTC. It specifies CASRPGGSGANVLTF.

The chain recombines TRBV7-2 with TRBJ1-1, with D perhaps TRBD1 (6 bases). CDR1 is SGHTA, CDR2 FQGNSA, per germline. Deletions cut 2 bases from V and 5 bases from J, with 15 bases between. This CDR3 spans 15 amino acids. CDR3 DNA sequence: TGTGCCAGCAGCTTAATGGGGGGCCTGGGGACTGAAGCTTTCTTT. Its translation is CASSLMGGLGTEAFF. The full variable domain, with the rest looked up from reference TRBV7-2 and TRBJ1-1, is GAGVSQSPSNKVTEKGKDVELRCDPISGHTALYWYRQSLGQGLEFLIYFQGNSAPDKSGLPSDRFSAERTGGSVSTLTIQRTQQEDSAVYLCASSLMGGLGTEAFFGQGTRLTVV.

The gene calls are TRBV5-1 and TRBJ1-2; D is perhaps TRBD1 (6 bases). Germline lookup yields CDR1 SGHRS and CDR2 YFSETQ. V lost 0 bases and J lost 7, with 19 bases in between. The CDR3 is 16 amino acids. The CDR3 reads CASSLAGVEQGGGYTF. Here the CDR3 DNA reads TGCGCCAGCAGCTTGGCCGGTGTAGAACAGGGCGGTGGCTACACCTTC.

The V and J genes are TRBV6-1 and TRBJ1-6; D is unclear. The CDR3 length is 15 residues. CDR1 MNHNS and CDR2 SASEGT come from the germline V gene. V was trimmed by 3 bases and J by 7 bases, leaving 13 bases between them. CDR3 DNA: TGTGCCAGCAGTGATCCGGGCCAGGTGAATTCACCCCTCCACTTT. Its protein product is CASSDPGQVNSPLHF.

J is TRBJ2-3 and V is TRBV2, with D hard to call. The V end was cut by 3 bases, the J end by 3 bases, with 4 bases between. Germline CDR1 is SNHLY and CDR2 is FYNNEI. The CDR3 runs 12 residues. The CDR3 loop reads CASSEGTDTQYF. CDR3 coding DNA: TGTGCCAGCAGTGAGGGGACAGATACGCAGTATTTT.

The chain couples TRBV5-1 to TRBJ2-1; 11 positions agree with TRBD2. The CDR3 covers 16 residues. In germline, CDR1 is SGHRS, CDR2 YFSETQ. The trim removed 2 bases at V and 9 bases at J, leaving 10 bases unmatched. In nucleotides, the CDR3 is TGCGCCAGCAGCTTCATAGCGGGGGGGCACGGAAGTGAGCAGTTCTTC. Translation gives CASSFIAGGHGSEQFF.

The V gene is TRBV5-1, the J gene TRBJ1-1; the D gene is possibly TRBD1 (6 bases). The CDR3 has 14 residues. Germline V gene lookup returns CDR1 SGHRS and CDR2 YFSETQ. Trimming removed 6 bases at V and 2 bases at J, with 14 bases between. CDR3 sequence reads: CASNPAGANTEAFF. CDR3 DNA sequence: TGCGCCAGCAACCCCGCAGGGGCCAACACTGAAGCTTTCTTT. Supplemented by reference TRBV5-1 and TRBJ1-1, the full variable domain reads KAGVTQTPRYLIKTRGQQVTLSCSPISGHRSVSWYQQTPGQGLQFLFEYFSETQRNKGNFPGRFSGRQFSNSRSEMNVSTLELGDSALYLCASNPAGANTEAFFGQGTRLTVV.